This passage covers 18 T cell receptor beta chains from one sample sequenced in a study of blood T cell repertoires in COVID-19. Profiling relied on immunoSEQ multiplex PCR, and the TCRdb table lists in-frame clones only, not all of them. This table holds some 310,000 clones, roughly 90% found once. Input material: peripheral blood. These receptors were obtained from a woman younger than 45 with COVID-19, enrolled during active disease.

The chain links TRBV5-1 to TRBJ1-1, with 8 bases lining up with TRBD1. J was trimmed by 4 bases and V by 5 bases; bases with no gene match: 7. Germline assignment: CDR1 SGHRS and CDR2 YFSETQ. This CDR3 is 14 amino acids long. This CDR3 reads CASSKTGGSTEAFF. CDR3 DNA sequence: TGCGCCAGCAGTAAAACAGGGGGTTCCACTGAAGCTTTCTTT.

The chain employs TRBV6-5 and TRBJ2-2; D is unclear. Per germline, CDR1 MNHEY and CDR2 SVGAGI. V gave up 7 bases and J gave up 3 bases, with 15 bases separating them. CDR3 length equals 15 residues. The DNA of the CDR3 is TGTGCCAGCACCCGCACCGGTCCCGACACCGGGGAGCTGTTTTTT. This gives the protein CASTRTGPDTGELFF.

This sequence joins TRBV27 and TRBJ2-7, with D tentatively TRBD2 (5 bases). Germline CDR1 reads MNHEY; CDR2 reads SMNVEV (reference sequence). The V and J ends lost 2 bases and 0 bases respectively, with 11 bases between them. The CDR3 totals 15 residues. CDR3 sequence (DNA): TGTGCCAGCAGTTTAGCGGCGGGCCGCTCCTACGAGCAGTACTTC. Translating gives CASSLAAGRSYEQYF.

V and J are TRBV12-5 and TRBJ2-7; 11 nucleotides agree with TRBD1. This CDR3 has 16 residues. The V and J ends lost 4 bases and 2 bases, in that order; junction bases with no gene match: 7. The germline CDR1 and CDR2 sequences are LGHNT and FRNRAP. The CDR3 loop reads CASGWTGGKGTYEQYF. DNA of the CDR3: TGTGCTAGTGGTTGGACAGGGGGCAAGGGTACCTACGAGCAGTACTTC.

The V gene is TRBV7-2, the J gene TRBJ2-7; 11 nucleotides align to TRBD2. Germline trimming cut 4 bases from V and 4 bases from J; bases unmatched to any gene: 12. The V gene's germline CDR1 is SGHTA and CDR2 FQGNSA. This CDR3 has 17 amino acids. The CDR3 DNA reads TGTGCCAGCAGCTCCCGTAGCGGGAGGGCCCCGGGGTACGAGCAGTACTTC. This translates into CASSSRSGRAPGYEQYF.

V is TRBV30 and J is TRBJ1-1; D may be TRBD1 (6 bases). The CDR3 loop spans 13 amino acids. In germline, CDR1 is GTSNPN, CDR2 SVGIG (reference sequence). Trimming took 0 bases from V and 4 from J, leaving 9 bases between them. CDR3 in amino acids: CAWSVARGTEAFF. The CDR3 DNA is TGTGCCTGGAGTGTAGCCAGGGGCACTGAAGCTTTCTTT.

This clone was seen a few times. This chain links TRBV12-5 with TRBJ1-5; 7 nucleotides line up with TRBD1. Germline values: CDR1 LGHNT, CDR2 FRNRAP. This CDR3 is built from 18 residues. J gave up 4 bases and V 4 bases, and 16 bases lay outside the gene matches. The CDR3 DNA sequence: TGTGCTAGTGGTTCCGAGACAGGGTATGGCCTCACGAATCAGCCCCAGCATTTT. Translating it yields CASGSETGYGLTNQPQHF.

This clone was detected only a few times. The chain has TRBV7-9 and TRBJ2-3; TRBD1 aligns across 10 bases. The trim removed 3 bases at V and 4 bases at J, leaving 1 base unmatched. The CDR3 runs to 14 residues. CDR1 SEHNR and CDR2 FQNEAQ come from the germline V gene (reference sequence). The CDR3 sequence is CASSLTGGADTQYF. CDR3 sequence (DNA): TGTGCCAGCAGCTTGACAGGGGGCGCAGATACGCAGTATTTT.

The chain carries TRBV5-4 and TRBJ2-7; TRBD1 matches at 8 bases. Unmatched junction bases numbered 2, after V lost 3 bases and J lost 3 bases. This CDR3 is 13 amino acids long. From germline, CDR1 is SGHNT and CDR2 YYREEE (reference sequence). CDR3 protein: CASSSGQGYEQYF. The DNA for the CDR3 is TGTGCCAGCAGCTCTGGACAGGGCTACGAGCAGTACTTC. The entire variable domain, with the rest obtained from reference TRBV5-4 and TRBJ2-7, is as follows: ETGVTQSPTHLIKTRGQQVTLRCSSQSGHNTVSWYQQALGQGPQFIFQYYREEENGRGNFPPRFSGLQFPNYSSELNVNALELDDSALYLCASSSGQGYEQYFGPGTRLTVT.

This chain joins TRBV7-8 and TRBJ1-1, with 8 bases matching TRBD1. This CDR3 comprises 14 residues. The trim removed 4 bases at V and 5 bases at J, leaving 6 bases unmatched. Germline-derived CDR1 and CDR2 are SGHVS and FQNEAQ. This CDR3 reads CASSSGGGFTEAFF. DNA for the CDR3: TGTGCCAGCAGCTCAGGGGGCGGATTTACTGAAGCTTTCTTT.

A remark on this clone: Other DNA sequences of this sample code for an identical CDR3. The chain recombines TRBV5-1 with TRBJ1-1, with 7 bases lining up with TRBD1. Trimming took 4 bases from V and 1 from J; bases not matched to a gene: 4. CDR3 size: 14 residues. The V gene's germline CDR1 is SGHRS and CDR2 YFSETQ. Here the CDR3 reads CASSPGQRNTEAFF. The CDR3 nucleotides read TGCGCCAGCAGCCCGGGACAGCGGAACACTGAAGCTTTCTTT.

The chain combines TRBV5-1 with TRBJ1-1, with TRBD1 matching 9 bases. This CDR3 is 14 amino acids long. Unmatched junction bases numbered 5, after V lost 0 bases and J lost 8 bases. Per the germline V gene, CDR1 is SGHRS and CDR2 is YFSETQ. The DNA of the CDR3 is TGCGCCAGCAGCTTGGATACAGGGGGCGAGGAAGCTTTCTTT. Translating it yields CASSLDTGGEEAFF. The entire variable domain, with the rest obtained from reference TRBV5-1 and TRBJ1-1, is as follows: KAGVTQTPRYLIKTRGQQVTLSCSPISGHRSVSWYQQTPGQGLQFLFEYFSETQRNKGNFPGRFSGRQFSNSRSEMNVSTLELGDSALYLCASSLDTGGEEAFFGQGTRLTVV.

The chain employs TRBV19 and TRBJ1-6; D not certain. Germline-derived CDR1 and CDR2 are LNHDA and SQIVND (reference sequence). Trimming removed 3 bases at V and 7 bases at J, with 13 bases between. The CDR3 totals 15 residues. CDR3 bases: TGTGCCAGTAGTATCTACGGTGTTCGGAATTCACCCCTCCACTTT. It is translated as CASSIYGVRNSPLHF.

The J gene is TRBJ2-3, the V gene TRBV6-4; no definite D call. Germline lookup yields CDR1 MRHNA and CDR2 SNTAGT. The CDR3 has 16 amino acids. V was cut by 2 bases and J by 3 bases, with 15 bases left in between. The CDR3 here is CASSDPPEPRTDTQYF. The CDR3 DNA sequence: TGTGCCAGCAGTGACCCCCCGGAGCCAAGGACAGATACGCAGTATTTT.

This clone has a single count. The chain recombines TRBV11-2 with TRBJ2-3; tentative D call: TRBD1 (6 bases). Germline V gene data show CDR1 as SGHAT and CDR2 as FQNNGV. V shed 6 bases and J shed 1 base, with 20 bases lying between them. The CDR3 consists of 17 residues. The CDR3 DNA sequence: TGTGCCAGCAGTTTAACCATTCGGGACATAGGCACAGATACGCAGTATTTT. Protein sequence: CASSLTIRDIGTDTQYF.

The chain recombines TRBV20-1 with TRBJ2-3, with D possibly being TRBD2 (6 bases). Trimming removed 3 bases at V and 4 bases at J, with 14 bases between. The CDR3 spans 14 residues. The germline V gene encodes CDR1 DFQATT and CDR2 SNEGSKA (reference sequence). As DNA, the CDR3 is TGCAGTGCTAGTGGGGCGGGATTGTCAGATACGCAGTATTTT. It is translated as CSASGAGLSDTQYF.

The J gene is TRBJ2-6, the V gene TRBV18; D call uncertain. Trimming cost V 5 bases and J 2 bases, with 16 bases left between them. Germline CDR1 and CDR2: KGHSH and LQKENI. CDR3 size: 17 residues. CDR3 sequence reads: CASSVEPRGAGANVLTF. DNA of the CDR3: TGTGCCAGCTCAGTTGAACCCAGAGGAGCTGGGGCCAACGTCCTGACTTTC.

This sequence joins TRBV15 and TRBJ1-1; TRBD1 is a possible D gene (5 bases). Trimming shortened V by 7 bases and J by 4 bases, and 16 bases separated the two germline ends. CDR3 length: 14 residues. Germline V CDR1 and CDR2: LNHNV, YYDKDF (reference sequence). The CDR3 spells CATTYRTQGTEAFF. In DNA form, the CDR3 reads TGTGCCACCACCTATAGAACGCAGGGCACTGAAGCTTTCTTT. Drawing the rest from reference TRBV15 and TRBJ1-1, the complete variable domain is DAMVIQNPRYQVTQFGKPVTLSCSQTLNHNVMYWYQQKSSQAPKLLFHYYDKDFNNEADTPDNFQSRRPNTSFCFLDIRSPGLGDTAMYLCATTYRTQGTEAFFGQGTRLTVV.